This entry lists 20 T cell receptor beta chains sequenced from one sample in a study of shared clonotypes between healthy human individuals. Clones were sequenced by immunoSEQ multiplex PCR, and TCRdb holds only the in-frame ones, with some missing. The sample includes about 2.3 million clones, roughly 90% of them seen just once. Source material: naive CD4+ T cells from PBMCs. The subset: CD45RA+ positively selected. The receptors stem from a man between 18 and 29 years old in good health. Some clones in this sample may be carry-over from other donors' samples.

This chain uses TRBV9 with TRBJ2-1; D gene uncertain. The V gene's germline CDR1 is SGDLS and CDR2 YYNGEE. V was shortened by 0 bases and J by 5 bases, with 9 bases between the two germline ends. The CDR3 loop spans 14 amino acids. This CDR3 reads CASSVAGQHNEQFF. DNA of the CDR3: TGTGCCAGCAGCGTAGCTGGCCAGCACAATGAGCAGTTCTTC.

The chain employs TRBV18 and TRBJ2-2; 10 bases align to TRBD1. Germline V gene data show CDR1 as KGHSH and CDR2 as LQKENI. The CDR3 runs to 18 residues. J gave up 4 bases and V 3 bases, and 11 bases lay outside the gene matches. Written as DNA, the CDR3 is TGTGCCAGCTCACCGAGACAGGGGGCGGTACAAGTCACCGGGGAGCTGTTTTTT. Its protein product is CASSPRQGAVQVTGELFF.

The gene calls are TRBV10-3 and TRBJ2-5; TRBD2 aligns across 9 bases. The DNA matches TRBJ2-7 better at its end, which makes the J call doubtful. The length of the CDR3 is 16 residues. CDR1 and CDR2 (germline): ENHRY, SYGVKD. DNA for the CDR3: TGTGCCATCAGTGAGTCTGTAGCGGGAGTTAGCTACGAGCAGTACTTC. It encodes CAISESVAGVSYEQYF.

This rearrangement joins TRBV6-1 to TRBJ2-7, with TRBD2 matching 8 bases. The CDR3 totals 14 residues. V lost 4 bases, J lost 2 bases, and 4 bases stayed unmatched. The germline gives CDR1 MNHNS, CDR2 SASEGT. The CDR3 here is CASSVSGRAYEQYF. CDR3 nucleotides: TGTGCCAGCAGTGTGAGCGGGAGAGCCTACGAGCAGTACTTC.

The chain employs TRBV5-5 and TRBJ2-7, with 15 bases fitting TRBD2. The junction had 6 bases not matched to a gene; V was cut back by 4 bases and J by 4 bases. Germline V gene data show CDR1 as SGHKS and CDR2 as YYEKEE (reference sequence). This CDR3 has 16 residues. CDR3 nucleotide sequence: TGTGCCAGCAGCGCCTACGGGACTAGCGGGAGGTACGAGCAGTACTTC. It yields the protein CASSAYGTSGRYEQYF.

The J gene is TRBJ2-4, the V gene TRBV7-9, with 10 bases fitting TRBD1. V dropped 5 bases and J dropped 2; count of bases not matched to a gene: 6. The CDR3 runs to 16 residues. Germline V gene lookup returns CDR1 SEHNR and CDR2 FQNEAQ (reference sequence). In nucleotides, the CDR3 is TGTGCCAGCAGCCCAGTGACAGGGGGCCCCAAAAACATTCAGTACTTC. Its translation is CASSPVTGGPKNIQYF.

V is TRBV5-5 and J is TRBJ2-3; TRBD2 matches at 16 bases. With V trimmed by 4 bases and J by 6 bases, 11 bases remained unmatched. The CDR3 has 18 residues. Germline-derived CDR1 and CDR2 are SGHKS and YYEKEE (reference sequence). This chain's CDR3 is CASSTGLAGGSGLDTQYF. Written as DNA, the CDR3 is TGTGCCAGCAGCACGGGACTAGCGGGAGGGTCAGGGTTGGATACGCAGTATTTT.

The J gene is TRBJ2-2, the V gene TRBV7-9; a possible D gene is TRBD1 (5 bases). The CDR3 runs to 15 residues. Germline-derived CDR1 and CDR2 are SEHNR and FQNEAQ (reference sequence). Trimming pared 4 bases from V and 3 bases from J, leaving 12 bases between. The CDR3 DNA follows: TGTGCCAGCAGCTACACATTCAGGGACACCGGGGAGCTGTTTTTT. Translating gives CASSYTFRDTGELFF. Combining the CDR3 with reference TRBV7-9 and TRBJ2-2 gives the whole variable domain DTGVSQNPRHKITKRGQNVTFRCDPISEHNRLYWYRQTLGQGPEFLTYFQNEAQLEKSRLLSDRFSAERPKGSFSTLEIQRTEQGDSAMYLCASSYTFRDTGELFFGEGSRLTVL.

The chain carries TRBV4-2 and TRBJ2-2; the match to TRBD1 covers 7 bases. The V gene end was trimmed by 8 bases and the J gene end by 2 bases; junction bases not matched to a gene: 5. The germline gives CDR1 LGHNA, CDR2 YNFKEQ. This CDR3 has 14 amino acids. CDR3: CASQTGPNTGELFF. CDR3 in DNA: TGTGCCAGCCAGACAGGGCCCAACACCGGGGAGCTGTTTTTT.

The J gene is TRBJ2-3, the V gene TRBV11-2; a possible D gene is TRBD2 (7 bases). Germline lookup yields CDR1 SGHAT and CDR2 FQNNGV. The CDR3 is 17 residues long. Between the trimmed V and J ends, which lost 8 bases and 3 bases, there was a span of 24 bases. The DNA for the CDR3 is TGTGCCAGCCACGGGGGGCGGCCAGCCCCCGGAACAGATACGCAGTATTTT. It encodes CASHGGRPAPGTDTQYF.

The gene calls are TRBV5-6 and TRBJ2-5; D unclear. Germline V gene sequence: CDR1 SGHDT, CDR2 YYEEEE. The ends were cut back, 3 bases at V and 5 bases at J, with 14 bases in the middle. The CDR3 runs 14 residues. The CDR3 region has the DNA TGTGCCAGCAGCTCATGGGGTCCCTGGGAGACCCAGTACTTC. It is translated as CASSSWGPWETQYF.

This sequence joins TRBV7-9 and TRBJ1-1; the D gene is possibly TRBD1 (5 bases). Germline values: CDR1 SEHNR, CDR2 FQNEAQ (reference sequence). This CDR3 has 15 residues. Trimming shortened V by 5 bases and J by 4 bases, and 17 bases separated the two germline ends. CDR3 bases: TGTGCCAGCAGCCGCGTTTCGGGGGGGGGCACTGAAGCTTTCTTT. Encoded protein: CASSRVSGGGTEAFF.

The chain has TRBV21-1 and TRBJ1-1. TRBV21-1 corresponds to a pseudogene. This CDR3 spans 16 amino acids. CDR3 protein: CASSKEVGLNGTEAFF. Here the CDR3 DNA reads TGTGCCAGCAGCAAAGAGGTAGGGTTAAATGGGACTGAAGCTTTCTTT.

This rearrangement joins TRBV6-5 to TRBJ1-2; D may be TRBD1 (5 bases). The CDR3 is made up of 13 amino acids. The germline CDR1 and CDR2 sequences are MNHEY and SVGAGI. Trimming took 4 bases from V and 2 from J, leaving 8 bases between them. The CDR3 coding sequence is TGTGCCAGCAGTTGGGGGGGGAACTATGGCTACACCTTC. Translation: CASSWGGNYGYTF.

A remark on this clone: The identical CDR3 is also encoded by other nucleotide sequences in the sample. This chain links TRBV5-1 with TRBJ2-5, with unresolved D. The CDR3 contains 14 residues. The V gene lost 0 bases and the J gene lost 3 bases, with 9 bases spanning the gap. CDR1 is SGHRS and CDR2 is YFSETQ in the germline V gene. The chain's CDR3 is CASSLGGSKETQYF. DNA for the CDR3: TGCGCCAGCAGCTTGGGGGGTTCGAAAGAGACCCAGTACTTC. Variable domain in full (rest from reference TRBV5-1 and TRBJ2-5): KAGVTQTPRYLIKTRGQQVTLSCSPISGHRSVSWYQQTPGQGLQFLFEYFSETQRNKGNFPGRFSGRQFSNSRSEMNVSTLELGDSALYLCASSLGGSKETQYFGPGTRLLVL.

The chain uses TRBV4-1 and TRBJ2-2; 7 bases agree with TRBD2. CDR1 is MGHRA, CDR2 YSYEKL, per germline. Trimming cost V 0 bases and J 8 bases; bases outside gene matches: 3. The CDR3 spans 14 residues. DNA of the CDR3: TGCGCCAGCAGCCAAGACGCAGCGGGAGGGGAGCTGTTTTTT. Translated: CASSQDAAGGELFF.

The chain employs TRBV30 and TRBJ1-2; 7 bases match TRBD1. This CDR3 is 14 amino acids long. Germline lookup yields CDR1 GTSNPN and CDR2 SVGIG (reference sequence). The junction had 7 bases not matched to a gene; V was cut back by 6 bases and J by 0 bases. The CDR3 here is CACNRGQTNYGYTF. The CDR3 DNA reads as TGTGCCTGCAACAGGGGCCAAACTAACTATGGCTACACCTTC.

This clone appeared a single time. J is TRBJ2-2 and V is TRBV19, with D possibly matching TRBD2 (6 bases). CDR3 length: 15 amino acids. Germline assignment: CDR1 LNHDA and CDR2 SQIVND (reference sequence). V was clipped by 7 bases and J by 6 bases, with 18 bases between them. CDR3 residues: CASNGETGVPGELFF. For the CDR3, the DNA is TGTGCCAGTAATGGGGAAACGGGAGTACCCGGGGAGCTGTTTTTT.

The chain joins TRBV7-9 to TRBJ2-3, with D possibly called TRBD1 or TRBD2 (5 bases each). Germline V gene data show CDR1 as SEHNR and CDR2 as FQNEAQ (reference sequence). Trimming took off 5 bases at V and 6 bases at J, with 18 bases between the two ends. The CDR3 covers 15 residues. CDR3 sequence: CASSHKGPPRDTQYF. For the CDR3, the DNA is TGTGCCAGCAGCCACAAGGGACCCCCTAGGGATACGCAGTATTTT.

The chain combines TRBV11-2 with TRBJ1-3, with a possible D match to TRBD1 (5 bases). CDR1 and CDR2 from the germline V gene are SGHAT and FQNNGV. The V gene lost 0 bases and the J gene lost 0 bases, with 6 bases spanning the gap. This CDR3 has 15 amino acids. CDR3 loop: CASSLEGVSGNTIYF. CDR3 bases: TGTGCCAGCAGCTTAGAGGGGGTCTCTGGAAACACCATATATTTT.